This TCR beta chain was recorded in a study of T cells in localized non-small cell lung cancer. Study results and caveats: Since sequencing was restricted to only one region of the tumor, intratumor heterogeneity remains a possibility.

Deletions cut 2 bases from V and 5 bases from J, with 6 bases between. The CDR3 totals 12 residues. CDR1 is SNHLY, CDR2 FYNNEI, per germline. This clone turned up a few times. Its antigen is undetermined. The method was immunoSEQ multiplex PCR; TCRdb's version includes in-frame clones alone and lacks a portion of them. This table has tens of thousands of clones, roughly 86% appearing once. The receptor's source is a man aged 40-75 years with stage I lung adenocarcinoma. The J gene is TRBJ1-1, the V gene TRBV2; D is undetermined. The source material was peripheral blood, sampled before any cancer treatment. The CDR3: CASSERPTEAFF. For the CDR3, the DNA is TGTGCCAGCAGTGAAAGGCCAACTGAAGCTTTCTTT.